This TCR beta chain comes out of a study of PD-1 blockade in classical Hodgkin lymphoma. The study, taken as a whole, reports: Newly diagnosed patients were reported to exhibit reduced baseline TCR diversity relative to healthy donors.

The V gene's germline CDR1 is SGHTA and CDR2 FQGNSA. This CDR3 has 14 amino acids. Regarding this clone: Its target is unknown. A read error may produce the germline difference seen at one junction end.

In every patient, relapse followed autologous stem cell transplantation, while exposure to brentuximab vedotin differed. Patients showed best responses of complete response, partial response or progressive disease. Method: immunoSEQ multiplex PCR; TCRdb's copy keeps in-frame clones and lacks some. The sample yields under 25,000 clones, 65% to 85% seen once. This rearrangement joins TRBV7-2 to TRBJ2-2, with 10 bases that match TRBD2. The receptor was derived from a human donor with classical Hodgkin lymphoma. The sequencing here drew on peripheral blood mononuclear cells (PBMCs), taken at baseline. In DNA, the CDR3 is TGTGCCAACAGCTTAGCGGGGGGCAGGGGGGAGCTGTTTTTT. Encoded protein: CANSLAGGRGELFF. Full variable domain (missing parts from reference TRBV7-2 and TRBJ2-2): GAGVSQSPSNKVTEKGKDVELRCDPISGHTALYWYRQSLGQGLEFLIYFQGNSAPDKSGLPSDRFSAERTGGSVSTLTIQRTQQEDSAVYLCANSLAGGRGELFFGEGSRLTVL.